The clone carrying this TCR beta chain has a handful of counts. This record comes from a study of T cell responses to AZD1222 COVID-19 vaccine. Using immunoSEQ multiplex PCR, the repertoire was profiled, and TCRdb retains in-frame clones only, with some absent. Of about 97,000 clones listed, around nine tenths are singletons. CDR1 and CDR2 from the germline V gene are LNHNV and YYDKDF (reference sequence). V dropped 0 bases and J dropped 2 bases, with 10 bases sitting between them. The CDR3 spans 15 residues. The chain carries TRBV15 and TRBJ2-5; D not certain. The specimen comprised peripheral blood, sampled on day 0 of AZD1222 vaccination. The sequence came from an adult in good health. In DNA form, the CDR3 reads TGTGCCACCAGCAGAGATGGCAGTCGGCAAGAGACCCAGTACTTC. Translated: CATSRDGSRQETQYF.